This T cell receptor beta chain was captured by sequencing in a study of cytomegalovirus exposure and HLA in healthy donors. There are 16 residues in the CDR3. V was clipped by 6 bases and J by 0 bases, with 17 bases between them. Germline V lookup: CDR1 SGDLS, CDR2 YYNGEE. This PCR relied on a set of 60 Vbeta primers and 13 Jbeta primers. The repertoire was sequenced with immunoSEQ multiplex PCR; TCRdb's copy has only in-frame clones and lacks some. The repertoire holds 180,000 or so clones, with over 65% as singletons. Input material: PBMCs. The V gene is TRBV9, the J gene TRBJ2-3, with D maybe TRBD1 (6 bases). The sequence derives from a man between 18 and 35 years old in good health and CMV-seronegative. In nucleotides, the CDR3 is TGTGCCAGCAACCCCACTGGGGGCCTGAGCACAGATACGCAGTATTTT. Protein sequence: CASNPTGGLSTDTQYF.